The source of this TCR beta chain is a study of CD8 T cells in Susac syndrome. With random hexamers, reverse transcription was performed on about 0.5 to 1 ug of RNA. It was immunoSEQ multiplex PCR that amplified TCR beta CDR3 across 54 Vbeta and 13 Jbeta. TCRdb processed the immunoSEQ multiplex PCR reads anew with MiXCR; each CDR3 protein has one entry. This table has around 130,000 distinct CDR3 sequences, about 95% appearing once. Sequencing of TCR beta was carried out in blood CD8+ and CD4+ T cells. Purification of the CD8+ and CD4+ T cells relied on negative isolation, and TEMRA cells underwent FACS enrichment. Trimming shortened V by 5 bases and J by 5 bases, and 12 bases separated the two germline ends. This CDR3 spans 13 amino acids. Germline values: CDR1 SGHTA, CDR2 FQGTGA.

This chain connects TRBV7-3 to TRBJ2-5; D call uncertain. The sample comprised CD4+ T cells from PBMCs. The receptor was isolated from a human donor with multiple sclerosis. The CDR3 DNA reads TGTGCCAGCAGCAAAGACTTTGGGGAGACCCAGTACTTC. It specifies CASSKDFGETQYF.